Listed below are T cell receptor beta chains from one sample, sequenced in a study of cytomegalovirus exposure and HLA in healthy donors. The method was immunoSEQ multiplex PCR; TCRdb's version includes in-frame clones alone and lacks a portion of them. The sample includes over 150,000 clones, 70% to 75% seen only once; the top ten take 2.5% to 3.5%. The source material was PBMCs. These receptors all stem from a woman in her thirties in good health and CMV-seropositive. Each CDR3 is given with its conserved first and last residue. Each record gives: CDR3 protein, CDR3 DNA, V gene, J gene, clone size, D gene. The D gene is left open where the match is weak. Rows give clone size only sometimes, using once, few, many, or a class for an expanded clone.

CDR3aa: CASSLVFGGRGGYEQYF; CDR3nt: TGTGCCAGCAGCTTAGTGTTTGGCGGGAGAGGCGGGTACGAGCAGTACTTC; v_gene: TRBV7-2; j_gene: TRBJ2-7; abundance: .; d_gene: TRBD2
CDR3aa: CASSLAGQGYEQYF; CDR3nt: TGTGCCAGCAGCTTGGCGGGACAGGGCTACGAGCAGTACTTC; v_gene: TRBV5-4; j_gene: TRBJ2-7; abundance: .; d_gene: TRBD1
CDR3aa: CASRGTSGASDTGELFF; CDR3nt: TGTGCCAGCAGAGGGACTAGCGGAGCCTCGGACACCGGGGAGCTGTTTTTT; v_gene: TRBV28; j_gene: TRBJ2-2; abundance: .; d_gene: TRBD2
CDR3aa: CASRSGQAYEQYF; CDR3nt: TGTGCCAGCAGATCGGGACAGGCCTACGAGCAGTACTTC; v_gene: TRBV2; j_gene: TRBJ2-7; abundance: once; d_gene: TRBD1
CDR3aa: CASSVGSGGSGNTIYF; CDR3nt: TGTGCCAGCAGCGTAGGAAGCGGGGGCTCTGGAAACACCATATATTTT; v_gene: TRBV9; j_gene: TRBJ1-3; abundance: few; d_gene: .
CDR3aa: CASNKGLAGATIQYF; CDR3nt: TGTGCCAGTAACAAGGGACTAGCGGGAGCGACTATTCAGTACTTC; v_gene: TRBV19; j_gene: TRBJ2-4; abundance: few; d_gene: TRBD2
CDR3aa: CASSSLRLAGRNEQFF; CDR3nt: TGTGCCAGCAGCTCGTTGAGACTAGCGGGACGCAATGAGCAGTTCTTC; v_gene: TRBV7-2; j_gene: TRBJ2-1; abundance: .; d_gene: TRBD2
CDR3aa: CASSQDGAFSGANVLTF; CDR3nt: TGTGCCAGCAGCCAAGATGGGGCCTTCTCTGGGGCCAACGTCCTGACTTTC; v_gene: TRBV4-2; j_gene: TRBJ2-6; abundance: .; d_gene: .
CDR3aa: CASSMSGETEAFF; CDR3nt: TGTGCCAGTAGTATGTCAGGGGAGACTGAAGCTTTCTTT; v_gene: TRBV19; j_gene: TRBJ1-1; abundance: .; d_gene: .
CDR3aa: CASSDSGGGGTDTQYF; CDR3nt: TGTGCCAGCAGTGACTCTGGCGGAGGGGGCACAGATACGCAGTATTTT; v_gene: TRBV6-4; j_gene: TRBJ2-3; abundance: once; d_gene: .
CDR3aa: CASSTEDRAGTGELFF; CDR3nt: TGTGCCAGCAGCACCGAGGACAGGGCAGGCACCGGGGAGCTGTTTTTT; v_gene: TRBV28; j_gene: TRBJ2-2; abundance: .; d_gene: TRBD1
CDR3aa: CSATLGAGVVYEQYF; CDR3nt: TGCAGCGCCACCCTGGGGGCGGGCGTTGTCTACGAGCAGTACTTC; v_gene: TRBV29-1; j_gene: TRBJ2-7; abundance: .; d_gene: .
CDR3aa: CASNNRGQNNEQFF; CDR3nt: TGTGCCAGTAATAACCGGGGACAAAACAATGAGCAGTTCTTC; v_gene: TRBV19; j_gene: TRBJ2-1; abundance: .; d_gene: .
CDR3aa: CASSLGAGETGNTIYF; CDR3nt: TGTGCCAGCAGTTTGGGGGCGGGGGAGACTGGAAACACCATATATTTT; v_gene: TRBV5-5; j_gene: TRBJ1-3; abundance: .; d_gene: .
CDR3aa: CASSATVEYNEQFF; CDR3nt: TGCGCCAGCAGTGCCACGGTGGAGTACAATGAGCAGTTCTTC; v_gene: TRBV10-1; j_gene: TRBJ2-1; abundance: few; d_gene: .
CDR3aa: CASSYSPRGTNYGYTF; CDR3nt: TGTGCCAGCAGTTACTCTCCCAGGGGAACTAACTATGGCTACACCTTC; v_gene: TRBV6-5; j_gene: TRBJ1-2; abundance: .; d_gene: .
CDR3aa: CASSGASSRWVF; CDR3nt: TGTGCCAGCAGTGGCGCTTCTAGCAGATGGGTCTTC; v_gene: TRBV6-5; j_gene: TRBJ2-1; abundance: .; d_gene: .
CDR3aa: CASSLGWGQGALYSPLHF; CDR3nt: TGTGCCAGCAGTTTAGGGTGGGGGCAGGGGGCGCTTTATTCACCCCTCCACTTT; v_gene: TRBV28; j_gene: TRBJ1-6; abundance: .; d_gene: TRBD1
CDR3aa: CASSLGKLRTDTQYF; CDR3nt: TGTGCCAGCAGCTTGGGCAAGCTACGCACAGATACGCAGTATTTT; v_gene: TRBV7-9; j_gene: TRBJ2-3; abundance: few; d_gene: .
CDR3aa: CASSLAGSGNTIYF; CDR3nt: TGCGCCAGCAGCTTGGCAGGGTCTGGAAACACCATATATTTT; v_gene: TRBV5-1; j_gene: TRBJ1-3; abundance: .; d_gene: .
CDR3aa: CASMDVTGRYEQYF; CDR3nt: TGTGCCAGCATGGATGTGACAGGGAGATACGAGCAGTACTTC; v_gene: TRBV2; j_gene: TRBJ2-7; abundance: .; d_gene: TRBD1
CDR3aa: CASSFRDSPGYDSYEQYF; CDR3nt: TGTGCCAGCAGCTTCCGGGACTCTCCGGGTTACGACTCCTACGAGCAGTACTTC; v_gene: TRBV7-2; j_gene: TRBJ2-7; abundance: .; d_gene: .
CDR3aa: CASSSLLAGGYNEQFF; CDR3nt: TGTGCCAGCAGTTCCCTACTAGCGGGAGGGTACAATGAGCAGTTCTTC; v_gene: TRBV27; j_gene: TRBJ2-1; abundance: .; d_gene: TRBD2
CDR3aa: CATAGGGLAYNEQFF; CDR3nt: TGTGCCACCGCGGGGGGGGGACTAGCCTACAATGAGCAGTTCTTC; v_gene: TRBV2; j_gene: TRBJ2-1; abundance: .; d_gene: TRBD2
CDR3aa: CASRNLDLNEQFF; CDR3nt: TGTGCCAGTAGGAATTTAGATCTCAATGAGCAGTTCTTC; v_gene: TRBV19; j_gene: TRBJ2-1; abundance: .; d_gene: .
CDR3aa: CASSPYTTGGAGNEQFF; CDR3nt: TGTGCCAGCAGCCCATATACGACAGGGGGCGCGGGCAATGAGCAGTTCTTC; v_gene: TRBV4-2; j_gene: TRBJ2-1; abundance: once; d_gene: TRBD1
CDR3aa: CASSSGLAGTDGTDTQYF; CDR3nt: TGTGCCAGCAGCTCGGGACTAGCGGGAACGGACGGCACAGATACGCAGTATTTT; v_gene: TRBV7-8; j_gene: TRBJ2-3; abundance: once; d_gene: TRBD2
CDR3aa: CASRRDSGADTQYF; CDR3nt: TGCGCCAGCCGTCGGGACAGTGGAGCAGATACGCAGTATTTT; v_gene: TRBV5-1; j_gene: TRBJ2-3; abundance: .; d_gene: TRBD1
CDR3aa: CASSPLPTDLGGYTF; CDR3nt: TGTGCCAGCTCCCCCCTTCCGACAGATCTAGGCGGCTACACCTTC; v_gene: TRBV18; j_gene: TRBJ1-2; abundance: .; d_gene: .
CDR3aa: CASSLLGTGNTGELFF; CDR3nt: TGTGCCAGCAGTTTATTGGGGACAGGGAACACCGGGGAGCTGTTTTTT; v_gene: TRBV27; j_gene: TRBJ2-2; abundance: .; d_gene: TRBD1
CDR3aa: CSVRTGENYGYTF; CDR3nt: TGCAGCGTCCGGACAGGGGAAAACTATGGCTACACCTTC; v_gene: TRBV29-1; j_gene: TRBJ1-2; abundance: .; d_gene: TRBD1
CDR3aa: CSVEAQGQFF; CDR3nt: TGCAGCGTTGAAGCCCAGGGACAGTTCTTC; v_gene: TRBV29-1; j_gene: TRBJ2-1; abundance: .; d_gene: .
CDR3aa: CASSMTSSNTGELFF; CDR3nt: TGTGCCAGTAGCATGACATCCTCGAACACCGGGGAGCTGTTTTTT; v_gene: TRBV19; j_gene: TRBJ2-2; abundance: .; d_gene: .
CDR3aa: CASSQDWQGGDEQYF; CDR3nt: TGCGCCAGCAGCCAAGATTGGCAGGGCGGGGACGAGCAGTACTTC; v_gene: TRBV4-1; j_gene: TRBJ2-7; abundance: .; d_gene: .
CDR3aa: CASSLYISGRGTGELFF; CDR3nt: TGTGCCAGCAGCTTATATATTAGCGGGAGAGGAACCGGGGAGCTGTTTTTT; v_gene: TRBV7-9; j_gene: TRBJ2-2; abundance: .; d_gene: TRBD2
CDR3aa: CASSLGGIGNQPQHF; CDR3nt: TGCGCCAGCAGCTTGGGAGGGATTGGCAATCAGCCCCAGCATTTT; v_gene: TRBV5-1; j_gene: TRBJ1-5; abundance: .; d_gene: .
CDR3aa: CASSESLNTEAFF; CDR3nt: TGTGCCAGCAGTGAGAGCCTCAACACTGAAGCTTTCTTT; v_gene: TRBV6-1; j_gene: TRBJ1-1; abundance: few; d_gene: .
CDR3aa: CASSAGQGARPEAFF; CDR3nt: TGTGCCAGCAGTGCCGGACAGGGGGCGCGTCCTGAAGCTTTCTTT; v_gene: TRBV2; j_gene: TRBJ1-1; abundance: .; d_gene: TRBD1
CDR3aa: CAVQLPSNYGYTF; CDR3nt: TGTGCCGTACAGTTACCCTCTAACTATGGCTACACCTTC; v_gene: TRBV6-1; j_gene: TRBJ1-2; abundance: .; d_gene: .
CDR3aa: CASSLGDRERDEQYF; CDR3nt: TGTGCCAGCAGCTTAGGGGACAGGGAACGGGACGAGCAGTACTTC; v_gene: TRBV7-9; j_gene: TRBJ2-7; abundance: .; d_gene: TRBD1
CDR3aa: CASSRGVLSSGREPHNEQFF; CDR3nt: TGTGCCAGCAGCCGGGGGGTACTCTCTAGCGGGAGGGAGCCCCACAATGAGCAGTTCTTC; v_gene: TRBV5-4; j_gene: TRBJ2-1; abundance: .; d_gene: TRBD2
CDR3aa: CASSPRGGGLTYEQYF; CDR3nt: TGTGCCAGCAGTCCCCGGGGGGGCGGGTTAACCTACGAGCAGTACTTC; v_gene: TRBV28; j_gene: TRBJ2-7; abundance: once; d_gene: TRBD2
CDR3aa: CASSQPGTAYEQYF; CDR3nt: TGTGCCAGCAGCCAGCCTGGGACAGCCTACGAGCAGTACTTC; v_gene: TRBV7-6; j_gene: TRBJ2-7; abundance: few; d_gene: TRBD1
CDR3aa: CASSPKDRLNTEAFF; CDR3nt: TGTGCCAGCAGCCCTAAGGACAGACTGAACACTGAAGCTTTCTTT; v_gene: TRBV7-9; j_gene: TRBJ1-1; abundance: .; d_gene: .
CDR3aa: CASSLRGGYYEQYF; CDR3nt: TGTGCCAGCAGTTTAAGGGGGGGGTATTACGAGCAGTACTTC; v_gene: TRBV27; j_gene: TRBJ2-7; abundance: .; d_gene: .
CDR3aa: CASSPGTAEAFF; CDR3nt: TGTGCCAGCAGCCCTGGGACAGCTGAAGCTTTCTTT; v_gene: TRBV7-9; j_gene: TRBJ1-1; abundance: few; d_gene: TRBD1
CDR3aa: CASSLSARNTGELFF; CDR3nt: TGCGCCAGCAGCCTTAGCGCCCGGAACACCGGGGAGCTGTTTTTT; v_gene: TRBV5-1; j_gene: TRBJ2-2; abundance: .; d_gene: .
CDR3aa: CASSASTSGAYNEQFF; CDR3nt: TGCGCCAGCAGTGCCTCGACTAGCGGGGCCTACAATGAGCAGTTCTTC; v_gene: TRBV10-1; j_gene: TRBJ2-1; abundance: once; d_gene: TRBD2
CDR3aa: CASSTTGTGAGNTIYF; CDR3nt: TGTGCCAGTAGTACGACCGGGACAGGGGCTGGAAACACCATATATTTT; v_gene: TRBV19; j_gene: TRBJ1-3; abundance: .; d_gene: TRBD1
CDR3aa: CASSLVADYEQYF; CDR3nt: TGTGCCAGCAGCTTGGTGGCAGACTACGAGCAGTACTTC; v_gene: TRBV5-6; j_gene: TRBJ2-7; abundance: .; d_gene: .
CDR3aa: CSVHGQGAGGRFF; CDR3nt: TGCAGCGTCCATGGACAGGGGGCAGGTGGTAGGTTCTTC; v_gene: TRBV29-1; j_gene: TRBJ2-1; abundance: .; d_gene: TRBD1
CDR3aa: CASSPLGWGGSPNEQFF; CDR3nt: TGTGCCAGCTCACCTCTCGGGTGGGGCGGGAGCCCTAATGAGCAGTTCTTC; v_gene: TRBV5-6; j_gene: TRBJ2-1; abundance: .; d_gene: TRBD2
CDR3aa: CASSFGRANEQYF; CDR3nt: TGTGCCAGCAGCTTCGGGAGAGCCAACGAGCAGTACTTC; v_gene: TRBV7-9; j_gene: TRBJ2-7; abundance: .; d_gene: .
CDR3aa: CASSPPGQDYNEQFF; CDR3nt: TGTGCCAGCTCCCCCCCGGGACAGGATTACAATGAGCAGTTCTTC; v_gene: TRBV25-1; j_gene: TRBJ2-1; abundance: .; d_gene: TRBD1
CDR3aa: CASSLPGRADIQYF; CDR3nt: TGTGCCAGCAGTCTACCTGGGCGGGCGGACATTCAGTACTTC; v_gene: TRBV27; j_gene: TRBJ2-4; abundance: .; d_gene: .
CDR3aa: CASSVGRDRGGYGYTF; CDR3nt: TGTGCCAGCAGCGTAGGCCGGGACAGAGGAGGCTATGGCTACACCTTC; v_gene: TRBV9; j_gene: TRBJ1-2; abundance: .; d_gene: TRBD1
CDR3aa: CASSPGGARWQPQHF; CDR3nt: TGTGCCAGCTCACCCGGGGGGGCTAGATGGCAGCCCCAGCATTTT; v_gene: TRBV18; j_gene: TRBJ1-5; abundance: .; d_gene: .
CDR3aa: CASSYHRGSNYGYTF; CDR3nt: TGTGCCAGCAGTTACCACAGGGGCTCTAACTATGGCTACACCTTC; v_gene: TRBV6-6; j_gene: TRBJ1-2; abundance: .; d_gene: TRBD1
CDR3aa: CASTLLAGGQETQYF; CDR3nt: TGTGCCAGCACCCTACTAGCGGGGGGGCAAGAGACCCAGTACTTC; v_gene: TRBV2; j_gene: TRBJ2-5; abundance: .; d_gene: TRBD2